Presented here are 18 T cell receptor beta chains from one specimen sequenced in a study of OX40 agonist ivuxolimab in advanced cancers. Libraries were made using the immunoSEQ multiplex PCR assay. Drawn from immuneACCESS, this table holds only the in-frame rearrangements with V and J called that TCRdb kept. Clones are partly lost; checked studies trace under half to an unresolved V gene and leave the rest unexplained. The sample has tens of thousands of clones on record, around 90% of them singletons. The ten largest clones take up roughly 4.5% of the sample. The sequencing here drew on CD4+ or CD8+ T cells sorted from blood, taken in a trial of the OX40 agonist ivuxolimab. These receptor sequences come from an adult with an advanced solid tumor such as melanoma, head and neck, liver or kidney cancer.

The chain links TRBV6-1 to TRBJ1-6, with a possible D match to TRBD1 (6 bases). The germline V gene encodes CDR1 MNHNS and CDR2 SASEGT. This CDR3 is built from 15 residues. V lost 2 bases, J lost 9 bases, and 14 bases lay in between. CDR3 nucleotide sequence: TGTGCCAGCAGTGAATCCGTAGGGGGGGGTTCACCCCTCCACTTT. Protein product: CASSESVGGGSPLHF.

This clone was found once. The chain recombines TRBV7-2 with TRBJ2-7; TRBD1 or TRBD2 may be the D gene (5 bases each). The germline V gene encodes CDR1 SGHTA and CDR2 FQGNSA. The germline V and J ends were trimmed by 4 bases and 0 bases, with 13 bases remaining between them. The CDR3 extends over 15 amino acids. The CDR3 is CASSYEGTLSYEQYF. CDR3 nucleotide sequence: TGTGCCAGCAGCTACGAGGGGACCCTCTCCTACGAGCAGTACTTC.

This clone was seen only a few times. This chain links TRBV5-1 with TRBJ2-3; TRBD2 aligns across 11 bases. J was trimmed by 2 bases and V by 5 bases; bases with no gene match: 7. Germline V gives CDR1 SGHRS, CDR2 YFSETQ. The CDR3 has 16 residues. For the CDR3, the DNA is TGCGCCAGCAGTCCGCCGACTAGCGGGGCCACAGATACGCAGTATTTT. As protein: CASSPPTSGATDTQYF. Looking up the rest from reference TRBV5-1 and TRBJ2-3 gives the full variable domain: KAGVTQTPRYLIKTRGQQVTLSCSPISGHRSVSWYQQTPGQGLQFLFEYFSETQRNKGNFPGRFSGRQFSNSRSEMNVSTLELGDSALYLCASSPPTSGATDTQYFGPGTRLTVL.

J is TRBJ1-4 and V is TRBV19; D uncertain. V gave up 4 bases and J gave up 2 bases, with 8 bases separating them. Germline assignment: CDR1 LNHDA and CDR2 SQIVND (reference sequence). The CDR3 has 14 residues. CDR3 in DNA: TGTGCCAGTAGTAAGAGGGCGACTAATGAAAAACTGTTTTTT. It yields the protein CASSKRATNEKLFF.

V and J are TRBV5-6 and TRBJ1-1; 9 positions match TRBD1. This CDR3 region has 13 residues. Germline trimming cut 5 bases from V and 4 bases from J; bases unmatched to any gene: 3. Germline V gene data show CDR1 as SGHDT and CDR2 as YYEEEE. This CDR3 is CASRWGQGTEAFF. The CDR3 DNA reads TGTGCCAGCAGATGGGGACAGGGCACTGAAGCTTTCTTT. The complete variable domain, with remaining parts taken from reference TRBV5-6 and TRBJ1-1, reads DAGVTQSPTHLIKTRGQQVTLRCSPKSGHDTVSWYQQALGQGPQFIFQYYEEEERQRGNFPDRFSGHQFPNYSSELNVNALLLGDSALYLCASRWGQGTEAFFGQGTRLTVV.

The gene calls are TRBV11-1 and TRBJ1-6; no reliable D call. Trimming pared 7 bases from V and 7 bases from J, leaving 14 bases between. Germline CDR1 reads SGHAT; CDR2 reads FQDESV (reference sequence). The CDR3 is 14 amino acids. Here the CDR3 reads CASNSGRPNSPLHF. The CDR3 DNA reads TGTGCCAGCAACTCGGGAAGGCCCAATTCACCCCTCCACTTT.

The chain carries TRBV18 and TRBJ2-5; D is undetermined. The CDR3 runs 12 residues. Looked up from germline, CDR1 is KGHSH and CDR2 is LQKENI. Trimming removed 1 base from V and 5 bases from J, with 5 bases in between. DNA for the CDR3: TGTGCCAGCTCACCACAAAAGGAGACCCAGTACTTC. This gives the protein CASSPQKETQYF. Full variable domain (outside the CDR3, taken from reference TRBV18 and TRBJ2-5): NAGVMQNPRHLVRRRGQEARLRCSPMKGHSHVYWYRQLPEEGLKFMVYLQKENIIDESGMPKERFSAEFPKEGPSILRIQQVVRGDSAAYFCASSPQKETQYFGPGTRLLVL.

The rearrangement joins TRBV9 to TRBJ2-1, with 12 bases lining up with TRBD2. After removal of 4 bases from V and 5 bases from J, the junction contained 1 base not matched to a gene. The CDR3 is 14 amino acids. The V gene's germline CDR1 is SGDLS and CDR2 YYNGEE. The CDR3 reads CASSRTSGDNEQFF. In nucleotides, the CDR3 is TGTGCCAGCAGCCGGACTAGCGGGGACAATGAGCAGTTCTTC.

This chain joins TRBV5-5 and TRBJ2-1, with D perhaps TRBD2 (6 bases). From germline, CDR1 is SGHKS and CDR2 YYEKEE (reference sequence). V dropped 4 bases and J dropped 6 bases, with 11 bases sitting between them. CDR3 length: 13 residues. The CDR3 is CASSRGLGNEQFF. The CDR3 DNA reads TGTGCCAGCAGCCGGGGACTTGGCAATGAGCAGTTCTTC.

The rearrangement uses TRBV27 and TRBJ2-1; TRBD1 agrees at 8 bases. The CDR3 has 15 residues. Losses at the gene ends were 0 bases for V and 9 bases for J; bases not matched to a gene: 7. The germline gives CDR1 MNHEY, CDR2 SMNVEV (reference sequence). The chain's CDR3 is CASSLSRDRLAEQFF. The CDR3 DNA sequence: TGTGCCAGCAGTTTATCGAGGGACAGGCTGGCTGAGCAGTTCTTC.

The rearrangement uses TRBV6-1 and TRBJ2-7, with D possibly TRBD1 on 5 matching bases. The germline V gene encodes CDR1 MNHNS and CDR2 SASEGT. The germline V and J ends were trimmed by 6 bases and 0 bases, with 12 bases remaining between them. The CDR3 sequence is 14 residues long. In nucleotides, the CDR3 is TGTGCCAGCAGCCCGGACATTTACTCCTACGAGCAGTACTTC. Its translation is CASSPDIYSYEQYF.

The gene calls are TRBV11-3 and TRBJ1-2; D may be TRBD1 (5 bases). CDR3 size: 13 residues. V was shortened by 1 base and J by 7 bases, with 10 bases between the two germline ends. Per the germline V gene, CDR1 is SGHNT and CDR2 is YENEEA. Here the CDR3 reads CASSLVGEFGYTF. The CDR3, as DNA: TGTGCCAGCAGCTTAGTAGGGGAATTTGGCTACACCTTC.

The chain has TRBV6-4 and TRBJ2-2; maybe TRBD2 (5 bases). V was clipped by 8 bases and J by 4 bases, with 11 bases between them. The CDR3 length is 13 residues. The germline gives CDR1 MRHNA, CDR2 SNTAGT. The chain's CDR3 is CASALAATGELFF. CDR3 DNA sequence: TGTGCCAGCGCCCTAGCTGCCACCGGGGAGCTGTTTTTT.

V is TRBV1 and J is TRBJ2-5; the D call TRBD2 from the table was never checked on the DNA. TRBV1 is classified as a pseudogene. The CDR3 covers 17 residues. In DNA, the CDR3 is TGCACCAGCAGCACTCCCCAAGGGTGCGGGGCTTGCGAGACCCAGTACTTC. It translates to CTSSTPQGCGACETQYF.

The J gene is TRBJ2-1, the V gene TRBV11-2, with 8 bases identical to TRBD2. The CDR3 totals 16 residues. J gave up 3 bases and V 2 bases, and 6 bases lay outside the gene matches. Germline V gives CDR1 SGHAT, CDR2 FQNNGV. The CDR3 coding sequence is TGTGCCAGCAGCTTATTCGGGGGGGGAGGCTACAATGAGCAGTTCTTC. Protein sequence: CASSLFGGGGYNEQFF.

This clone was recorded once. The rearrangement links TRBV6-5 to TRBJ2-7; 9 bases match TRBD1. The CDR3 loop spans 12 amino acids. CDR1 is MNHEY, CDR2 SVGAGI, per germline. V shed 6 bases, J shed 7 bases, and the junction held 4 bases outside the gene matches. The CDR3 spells CASRQGAREQYF. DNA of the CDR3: TGTGCCAGCAGACAGGGGGCGAGGGAGCAGTACTTC.

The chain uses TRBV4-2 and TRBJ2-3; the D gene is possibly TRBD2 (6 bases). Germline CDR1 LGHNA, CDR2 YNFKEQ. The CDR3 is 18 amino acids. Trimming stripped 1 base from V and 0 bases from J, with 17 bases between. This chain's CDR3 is CASSQVGTSAGSTDTQYF. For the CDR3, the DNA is TGTGCCAGCAGCCAAGTAGGGACGTCAGCGGGCAGCACAGATACGCAGTATTTT.

DNA of the CDR3: TGTGCCAGCAGCTTAAGCTGGGGGAAGGCAGAGACCCAGTACTTC. It is translated as CASSLSWGKAETQYF. J is TRBJ2-5 and V is TRBV7-6, with D possibly called TRBD1 or TRBD2 (5 bases each). The V end was cut by 2 bases, the J end by 4 bases, with 14 bases between. Germline lookup yields CDR1 SGHVS and CDR2 FNYEAQ. This CDR3 contains 15 residues.